This T cell receptor beta chain originates from a study of T-cell reconstitution after alpha-beta-depleted transplantation in children. The study, taken as a whole, reports: Reports say that about two months after transplant, the alpha-beta T cells came out of several hundred graft clones that had expanded.

Unique molecular identifiers were incorporated into the prepared TCRbeta library. TCRdb analysed the PCR reads with MiXCR anew, one entry per CDR3 protein. The table records more than 200,000 distinct CDR3 sequences, about 25% of them present only once. This CDR3 is built from 16 residues. V gave up 4 bases and J gave up 3 bases; unmatched junction bases: 8. To note about this clonotype: As yet, its antigen is unknown.

The rearrangement joins TRBV12-3 or TRBV12-4 to TRBJ2-1, with 8 bases identical to TRBD2. The sequence came from a girl aged 2-10 years with Fanconi anemia, due to receive a stem cell transplant. The sequences come from PBMCs, collected before TCRalphabeta/CD19-depleted stem cell transplant. CDR3 bases: TGTGCCAGCAGTTCCCCGGGGGGGCGATTCTACAATGAGCAGTTCTTC. Encoded protein: CASSSPGGRFYNEQFF.